This T cell receptor beta chain appears in the sequencing data of a study of cytomegalovirus exposure and HLA in healthy donors. Background on the study: A prior study identified 110 million or so unique TCR beta sequences from some 180 million T cells. Broader study findings: Reports credit the classifier with highly specific, highly sensitive diagnosis of cytomegalovirus status.

The CDR3 is 12 residues long. Per the germline V gene, CDR1 is SGHNT and CDR2 is YYREEE (reference sequence). Trimming removed 3 bases at V and 5 bases at J, with 5 bases between. With respect to this clone: Its antigen remains unidentified.

Amplification used 60 Vbeta primers and 13 Jbeta primers. Sequencing used immunoSEQ multiplex PCR; TCRdb keeps in-frame clones, though not all of them. The table lists 170,000 or so clones, approximately 80% of them singletons. Specimen: PBMCs. The V and J genes are TRBV5-4 and TRBJ2-2; a possible D gene is TRBD2 (5 bases). The sequence was obtained from a male donor in good health and CMV-seropositive. CDR3 sequence: CASSSGTGELFF. DNA for the CDR3: TGTGCCAGCAGCTCGGGAACCGGGGAGCTGTTTTTT. The entire variable domain, with the rest obtained from reference TRBV5-4 and TRBJ2-2, is as follows: ETGVTQSPTHLIKTRGQQVTLRCSSQSGHNTVSWYQQALGQGPQFIFQYYREEENGRGNFPPRFSGLQFPNYSSELNVNALELDDSALYLCASSSGTGELFFGEGSRLTVL.